One T cell receptor beta chain is described in this entry. No antigen is known for it. A library made for alpha chains picked up this beta chain off target, so its size means little. Time point specified: sample taken at primary tumor resection. Unsorted whole RNA from tumor, nontumor lung or frozen PBMC underwent sequencing. The sample is drawn from a study of spatial heterogeneity in lung cancer. In the study overall: A module score for T cells, taken from matched bulk RNA-seq, correlated strongly with TCR transcript counts in tumor regions. Raw reads showed each unique TCR and UMI combination turning up more than ten times on average.

TCRdb itself ran the 5' RACE reads through MiXCR, one entry per CDR3 protein. The table lists 7,000 to 8,500 distinct CDR3 sequences, about an eighth of them singletons. Study-level findings and limits: Expanded intratumoral alpha and beta TCR counts tracked tumor mutation counts. Beta chains had 13% to 15% coverage of tumor T cells, and alpha chains had around 6.9%.

The specimen comprised lung tumor tissue, sampled at surgery. The sequence derives from a male donor with early-stage non-small cell lung cancer.

The CDR3: CSVEVGQGLYGYTF. The CDR3 bases are TGCAGCGTTGAAGTGGGACAGGGCCTCTATGGCTACACCTTC. V and J are TRBV29-1 and TRBJ1-2; 9 bases fit TRBD1. Germline CDR1 is SQVTM and CDR2 is ANQGSEA. The CDR3 spans 14 residues. J lost 4 bases, V lost 1 base, and 4 bases had no gene match.